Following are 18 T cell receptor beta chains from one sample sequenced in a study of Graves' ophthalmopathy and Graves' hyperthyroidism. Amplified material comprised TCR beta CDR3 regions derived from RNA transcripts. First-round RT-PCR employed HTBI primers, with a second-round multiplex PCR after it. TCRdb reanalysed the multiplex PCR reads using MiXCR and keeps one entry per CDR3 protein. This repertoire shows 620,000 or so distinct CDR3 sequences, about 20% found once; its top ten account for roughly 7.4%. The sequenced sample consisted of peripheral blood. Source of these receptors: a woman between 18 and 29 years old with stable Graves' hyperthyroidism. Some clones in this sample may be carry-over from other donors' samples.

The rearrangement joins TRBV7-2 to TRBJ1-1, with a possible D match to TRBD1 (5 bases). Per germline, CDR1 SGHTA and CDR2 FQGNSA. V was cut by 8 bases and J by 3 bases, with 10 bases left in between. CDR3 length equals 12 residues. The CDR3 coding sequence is TGTGCCAGCCATATGACAGACACTGAAGCTTTCTTT. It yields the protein CASHMTDTEAFF.

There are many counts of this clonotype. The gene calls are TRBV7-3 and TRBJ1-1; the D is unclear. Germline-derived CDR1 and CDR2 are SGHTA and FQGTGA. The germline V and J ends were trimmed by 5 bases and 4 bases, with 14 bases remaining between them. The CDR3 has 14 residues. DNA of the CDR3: TGTGCCAGCAGCCCATTTGTCCTCGTCACTGAAGCTTTCTTT. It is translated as CASSPFVLVTEAFF. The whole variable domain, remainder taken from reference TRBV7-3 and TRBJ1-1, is GAGVSQTPSNKVTEKGKYVELRCDPISGHTALYWYRQSLGQGPEFLIYFQGTGAADDSGLPNDRFFAVRPEGSVSTLKIQRTERGDSAVYLCASSPFVLVTEAFFGQGTRLTVV.

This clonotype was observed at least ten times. For the CDR3, the DNA is TGTGCCAGCAGTGATGACAGCTCTGGAAACACCATATATTTT. Its protein is CASSDDSSGNTIYF. J is TRBJ1-3 and V is TRBV6-1, with a weak D call TRBD1 (5 bases). Germline V gives CDR1 MNHNS, CDR2 SASEGT. V gave up 3 bases and J gave up 0 bases, with 6 bases separating them. The CDR3 loop spans 14 amino acids.

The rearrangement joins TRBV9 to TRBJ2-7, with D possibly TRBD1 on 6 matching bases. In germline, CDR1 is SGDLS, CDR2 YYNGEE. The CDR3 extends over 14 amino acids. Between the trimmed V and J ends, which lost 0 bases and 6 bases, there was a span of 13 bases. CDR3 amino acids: CASSVDDRPGEQYF. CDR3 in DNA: TGTGCCAGCAGCGTAGACGACAGGCCGGGCGAGCAGTACTTC. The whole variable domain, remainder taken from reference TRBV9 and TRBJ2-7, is DSGVTQTPKHLITATGQRVTLRCSPRSGDLSVYWYQQSLDQGLQFLIQYYNGEERAKGNILERFSAQQFPDLHSELNLSSLELGDSALYFCASSVDDRPGEQYFGPGTRLTVT.

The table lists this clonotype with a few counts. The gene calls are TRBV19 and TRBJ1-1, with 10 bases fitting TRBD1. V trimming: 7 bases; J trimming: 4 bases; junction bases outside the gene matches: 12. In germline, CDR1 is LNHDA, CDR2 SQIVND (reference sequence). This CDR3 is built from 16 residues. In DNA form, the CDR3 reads TGTGCCAGTATTCGGGACAGGGGATCGGGGTTCACTGAAGCTTTCTTT. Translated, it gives CASIRDRGSGFTEAFF.

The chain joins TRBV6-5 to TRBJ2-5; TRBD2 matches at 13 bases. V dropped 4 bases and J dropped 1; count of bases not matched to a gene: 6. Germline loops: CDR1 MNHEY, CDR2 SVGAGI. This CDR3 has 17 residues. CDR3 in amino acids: CASSSPGLAGTQETQYF. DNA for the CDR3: TGTGCCAGCAGTTCCCCGGGACTAGCGGGAACCCAAGAGACCCAGTACTTC.

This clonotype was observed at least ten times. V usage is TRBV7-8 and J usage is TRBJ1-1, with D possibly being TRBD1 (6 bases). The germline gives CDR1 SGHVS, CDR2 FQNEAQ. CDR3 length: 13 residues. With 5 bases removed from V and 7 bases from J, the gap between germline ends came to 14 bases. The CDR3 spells CASSRTGIGEAFF. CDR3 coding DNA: TGTGCCAGCAGCCGTACAGGGATCGGTGAAGCTTTCTTT.

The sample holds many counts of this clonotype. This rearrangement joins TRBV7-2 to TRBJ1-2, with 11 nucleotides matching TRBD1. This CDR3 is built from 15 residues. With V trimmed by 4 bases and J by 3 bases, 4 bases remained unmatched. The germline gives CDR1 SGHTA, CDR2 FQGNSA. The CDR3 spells CASSSWDRGDYGYTF. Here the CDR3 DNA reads TGTGCCAGCAGCTCCTGGGACAGGGGGGACTATGGCTACACCTTC. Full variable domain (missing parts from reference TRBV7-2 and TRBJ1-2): GAGVSQSPSNKVTEKGKDVELRCDPISGHTALYWYRQSLGQGLEFLIYFQGNSAPDKSGLPSDRFSAERTGGSVSTLTIQRTQQEDSAVYLCASSSWDRGDYGYTFGSGTRLTVV.

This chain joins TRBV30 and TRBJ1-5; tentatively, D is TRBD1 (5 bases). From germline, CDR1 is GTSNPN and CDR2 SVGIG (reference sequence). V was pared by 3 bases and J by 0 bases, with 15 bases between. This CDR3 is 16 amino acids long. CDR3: CAWSPVGHNSNQPQHF. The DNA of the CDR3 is TGTGCCTGGAGCCCCGTCGGACATAATAGCAATCAGCCCCAGCATTTT.

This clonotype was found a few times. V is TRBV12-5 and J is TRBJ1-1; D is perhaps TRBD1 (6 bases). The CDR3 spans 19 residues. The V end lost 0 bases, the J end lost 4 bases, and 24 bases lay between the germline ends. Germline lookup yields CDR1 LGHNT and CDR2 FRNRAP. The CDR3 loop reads CASGLVALSVRGDGTEAFF. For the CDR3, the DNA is TGTGCTAGTGGTTTGGTAGCTCTTTCGGTGAGGGGGGACGGCACTGAAGCTTTCTTT.

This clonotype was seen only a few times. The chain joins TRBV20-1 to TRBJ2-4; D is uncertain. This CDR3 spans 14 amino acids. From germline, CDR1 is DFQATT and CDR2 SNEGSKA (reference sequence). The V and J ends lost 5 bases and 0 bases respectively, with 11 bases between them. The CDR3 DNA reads TGCAGTGCTGGCGGCCGACTAGCCAAAAACATTCAGTACTTC. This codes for CSAGGRLAKNIQYF.

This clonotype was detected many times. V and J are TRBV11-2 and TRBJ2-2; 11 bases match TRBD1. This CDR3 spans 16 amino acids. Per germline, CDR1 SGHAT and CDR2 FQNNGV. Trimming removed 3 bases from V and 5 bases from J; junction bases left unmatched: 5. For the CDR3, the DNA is TGTGCCAGCAGCTTTAGGACAGGGGGCGTTACCGGGGAGCTGTTTTTT. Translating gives CASSFRTGGVTGELFF.

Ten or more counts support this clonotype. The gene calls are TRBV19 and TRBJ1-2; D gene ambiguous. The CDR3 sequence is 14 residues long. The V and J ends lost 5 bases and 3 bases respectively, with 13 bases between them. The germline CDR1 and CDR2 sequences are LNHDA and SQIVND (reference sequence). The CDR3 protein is CASSPRTDYYGYTF. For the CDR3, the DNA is TGTGCCAGTAGTCCGCGGACGGACTACTATGGCTACACCTTC.

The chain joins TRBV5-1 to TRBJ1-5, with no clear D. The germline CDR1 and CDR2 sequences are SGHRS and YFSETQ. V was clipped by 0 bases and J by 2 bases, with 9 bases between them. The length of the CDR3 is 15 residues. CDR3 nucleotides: TGCGCCAGCAGCTTGGGAGGGATGGGCAATCAGCCCCAGCATTTT. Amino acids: CASSLGGMGNQPQHF.

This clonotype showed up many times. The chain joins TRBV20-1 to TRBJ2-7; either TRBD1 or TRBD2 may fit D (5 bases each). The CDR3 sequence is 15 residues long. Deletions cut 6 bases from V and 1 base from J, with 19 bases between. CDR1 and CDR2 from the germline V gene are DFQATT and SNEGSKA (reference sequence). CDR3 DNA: TGCAGTGCCAACCCGGTGGGACGGTTTTCCTACGAGCAGTACTTC. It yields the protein CSANPVGRFSYEQYF.

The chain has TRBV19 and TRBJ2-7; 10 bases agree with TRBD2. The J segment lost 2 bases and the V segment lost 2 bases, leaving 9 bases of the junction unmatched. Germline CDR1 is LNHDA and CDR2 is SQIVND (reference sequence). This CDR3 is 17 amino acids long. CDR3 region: CASSIPASGGLTYEQYF. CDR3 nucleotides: TGTGCCAGTAGTATACCGGCTAGCGGGGGCCTTACCTACGAGCAGTACTTC.

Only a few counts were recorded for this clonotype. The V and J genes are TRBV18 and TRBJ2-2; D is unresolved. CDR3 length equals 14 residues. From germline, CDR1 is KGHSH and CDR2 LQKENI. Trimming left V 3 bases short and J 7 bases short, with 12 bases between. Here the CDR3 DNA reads TGTGCCAGCTCACCGGCTAGAAGGGACGGGGAGCTGTTTTTT. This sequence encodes CASSPARRDGELFF.

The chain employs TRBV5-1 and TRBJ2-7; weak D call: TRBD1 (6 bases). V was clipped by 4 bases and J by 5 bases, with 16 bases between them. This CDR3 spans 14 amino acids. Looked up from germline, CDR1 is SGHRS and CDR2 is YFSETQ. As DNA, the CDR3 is TGCGCCAGCAGCCCCACCGCAGGGGCCAACGAGCAGTACTTC. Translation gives CASSPTAGANEQYF. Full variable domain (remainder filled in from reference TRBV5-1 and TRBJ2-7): KAGVTQTPRYLIKTRGQQVTLSCSPISGHRSVSWYQQTPGQGLQFLFEYFSETQRNKGNFPGRFSGRQFSNSRSEMNVSTLELGDSALYLCASSPTAGANEQYFGPGTRLTVT.